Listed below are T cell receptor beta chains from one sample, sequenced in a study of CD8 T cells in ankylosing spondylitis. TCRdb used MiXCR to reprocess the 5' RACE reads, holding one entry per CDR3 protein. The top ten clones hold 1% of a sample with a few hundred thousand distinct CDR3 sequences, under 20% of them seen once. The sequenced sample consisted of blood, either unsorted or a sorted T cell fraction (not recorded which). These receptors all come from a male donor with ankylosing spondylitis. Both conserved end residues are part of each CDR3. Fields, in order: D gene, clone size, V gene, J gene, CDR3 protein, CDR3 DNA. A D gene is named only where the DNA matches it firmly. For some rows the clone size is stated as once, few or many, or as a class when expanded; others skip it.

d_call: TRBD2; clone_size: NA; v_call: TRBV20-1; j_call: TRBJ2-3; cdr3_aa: CSAHSGTSGKADTQYF; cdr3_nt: TGCAGTGCTCACTCCGGGACTAGCGGGAAAGCAGATACGCAGTATTTT
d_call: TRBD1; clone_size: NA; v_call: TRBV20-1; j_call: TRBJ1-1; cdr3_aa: CSASKAGGTEAFF; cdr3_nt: TGCAGTGCTAGCAAGGCAGGGGGCACTGAAGCTTTCTTT
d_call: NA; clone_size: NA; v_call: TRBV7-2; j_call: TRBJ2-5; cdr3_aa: CASSLAGAGARGETQYF; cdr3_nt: TGTGCCAGCAGCTTAGCGGGCGCGGGGGCCAGGGGGGAGACCCAGTACTTC
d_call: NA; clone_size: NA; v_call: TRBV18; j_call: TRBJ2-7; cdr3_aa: CASSPRLASYEQYF; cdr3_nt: TGTGCCAGCTCACCACGATTGGCCTCCTACGAGCAGTACTTC
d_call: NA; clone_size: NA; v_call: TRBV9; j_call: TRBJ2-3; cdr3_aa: CASSAHSSSDTQYF; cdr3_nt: TGTGCCAGCAGCGCCCATAGCAGTTCAGATACGCAGTATTTT
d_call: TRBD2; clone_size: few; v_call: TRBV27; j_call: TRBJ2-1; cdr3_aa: CASSRRLAFDNEQFF; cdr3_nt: TGTGCCAGCAGTAGAAGACTAGCGTTCGACAATGAGCAGTTCTTC
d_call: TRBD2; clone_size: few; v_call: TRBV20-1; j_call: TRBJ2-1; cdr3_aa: CSASGSGRSNEQFF; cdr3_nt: TGCAGTGCTAGCGGGAGCGGGAGATCCAATGAGCAGTTCTTC
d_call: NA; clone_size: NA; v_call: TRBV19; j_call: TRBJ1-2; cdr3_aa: CASSRAARERSYGYTF; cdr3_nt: TGTGCCAGTAGTAGAGCGGCCAGGGAAAGATCCTATGGCTACACCTTC
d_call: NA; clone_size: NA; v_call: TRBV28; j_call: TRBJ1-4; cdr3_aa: CASSLPGSDEKLFF; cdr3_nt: TGTGCCAGCAGTTTACCAGGGAGTGATGAAAAACTGTTTTTT
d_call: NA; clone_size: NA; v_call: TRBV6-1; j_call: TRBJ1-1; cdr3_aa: CASRRSPGAKGEAFF; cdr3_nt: TGTGCCAGCAGACGGTCCCCAGGGGCGAAGGGTGAAGCTTTCTTT
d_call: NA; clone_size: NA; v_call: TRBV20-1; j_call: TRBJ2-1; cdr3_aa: CSARDLLGPYNEQFF; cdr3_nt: TGCAGTGCTAGAGATCTCCTAGGCCCCTACAATGAGCAGTTCTTC
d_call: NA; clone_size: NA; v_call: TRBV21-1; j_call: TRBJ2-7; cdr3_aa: CASSLAGAF; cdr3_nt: TGTGCCAGCAGCCTCGCAGGCGCCTTC
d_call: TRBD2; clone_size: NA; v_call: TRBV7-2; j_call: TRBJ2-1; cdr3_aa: CASSYPQVAGSSSEQFF; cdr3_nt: TGTGCCAGCAGCTACCCGCAGGTAGCGGGTTCCTCCAGTGAGCAGTTCTTC
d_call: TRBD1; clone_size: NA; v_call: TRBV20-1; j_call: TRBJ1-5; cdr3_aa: CSAPNPGDRQPQHF; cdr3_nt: TGCAGTGCCCCCAACCCAGGGGACAGGCAGCCCCAGCATTTT
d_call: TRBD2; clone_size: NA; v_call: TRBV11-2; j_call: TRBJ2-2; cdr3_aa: CASSPPNRGGSGRSLTGELFF; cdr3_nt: TGTGCCAGCAGCCCACCTAACAGGGGCGGTAGCGGGAGATCATTGACCGGGGAGCTGTTTTTT
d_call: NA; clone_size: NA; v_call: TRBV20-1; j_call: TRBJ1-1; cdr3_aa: CSGGIGTEAFF; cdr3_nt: TGCAGTGGCGGGATAGGCACTGAAGCTTTCTTT
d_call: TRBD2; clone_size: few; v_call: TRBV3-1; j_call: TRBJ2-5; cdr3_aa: CASSQDGSGGAVKQETQYF; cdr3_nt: TGTGCCAGCAGCCAAGATGGTAGCGGGGGGGCGGTGAAGCAAGAGACCCAGTACTTC
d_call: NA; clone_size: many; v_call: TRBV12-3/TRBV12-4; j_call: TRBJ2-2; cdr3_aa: CASSPGVGLNTGELFF; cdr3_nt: TGTGCCAGCAGTCCAGGGGTCGGGCTGAACACCGGGGAGCTGTTTTTT
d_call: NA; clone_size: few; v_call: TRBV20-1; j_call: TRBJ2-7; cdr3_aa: CSARVGSSYEQYF; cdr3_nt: TGCAGTGCTAGAGTGGGGAGCTCCTACGAGCAGTACTTC
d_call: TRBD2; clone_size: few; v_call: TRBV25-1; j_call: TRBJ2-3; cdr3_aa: CASSDIRGGSPDTQYF; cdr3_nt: TGTGCCAGCAGTGATATCCGGGGGGGGTCACCAGATACGCAGTATTTT
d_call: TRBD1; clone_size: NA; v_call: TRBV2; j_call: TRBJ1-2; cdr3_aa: CASSAETGSNYGYTF; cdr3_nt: TGTGCCAGCAGTGCTGAGACAGGGTCCAACTATGGCTACACCTTC
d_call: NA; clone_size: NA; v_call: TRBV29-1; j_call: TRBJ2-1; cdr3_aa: CSVEAGNEQFF; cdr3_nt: TGCAGCGTTGAGGCCGGAAATGAGCAGTTCTTC
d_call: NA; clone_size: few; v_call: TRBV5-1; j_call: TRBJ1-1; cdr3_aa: CASSLRAQNTEAFF; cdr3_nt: TGCGCCAGCAGCCTCCGGGCACAGAACACTGAAGCTTTCTTT
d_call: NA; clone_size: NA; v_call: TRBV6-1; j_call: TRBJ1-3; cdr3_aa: CASSEVPSSGNTIYF; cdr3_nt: TGTGCCAGCAGTGAAGTTCCCAGCTCTGGAAACACCATATATTTT
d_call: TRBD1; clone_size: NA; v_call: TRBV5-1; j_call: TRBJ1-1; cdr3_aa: CASSNNRGRESEAFF; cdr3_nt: TGCGCCAGCAGCAACAACAGGGGGCGAGAAAGTGAAGCTTTCTTT
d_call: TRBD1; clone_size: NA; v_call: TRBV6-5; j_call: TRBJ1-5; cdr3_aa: CASSYGGQGGQPQHF; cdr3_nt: TGTGCCAGCAGTTACGGGGGACAGGGGGGTCAGCCCCAGCATTTT
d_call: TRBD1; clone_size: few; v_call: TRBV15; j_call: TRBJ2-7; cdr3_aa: CATSPPGSDRGSYEQYF; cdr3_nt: TGTGCCACCAGCCCTCCCGGATCGGACAGGGGCTCCTACGAGCAGTACTTC
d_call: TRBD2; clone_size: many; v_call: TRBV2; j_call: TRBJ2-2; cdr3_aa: CASSDRLAGGELFF; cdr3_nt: TGTGCCAGCAGTGACCGACTAGCGGGCGGGGAGCTGTTTTTT
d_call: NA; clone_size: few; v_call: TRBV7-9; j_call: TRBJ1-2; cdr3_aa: CASIPEADGYTF; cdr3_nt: TGTGCCAGCATCCCGGAGGCGGATGGCTACACCTTC
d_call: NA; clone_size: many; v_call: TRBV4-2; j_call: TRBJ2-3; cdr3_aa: CASSPSTGTDTQYF; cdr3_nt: TGTGCCAGCAGCCCCTCAACGGGAACAGATACGCAGTATTTT
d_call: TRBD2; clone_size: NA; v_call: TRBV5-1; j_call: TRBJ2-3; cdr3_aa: CASSLISRGGPGDTQYF; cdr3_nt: TGCGCCAGCAGCTTGATTTCGCGCGGGGGACCCGGGGATACGCAGTATTTT
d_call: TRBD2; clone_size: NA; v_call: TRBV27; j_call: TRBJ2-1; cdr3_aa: CASSWRLAPSYNEQFF; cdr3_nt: TGTGCCAGCAGTTGGAGACTAGCGCCCTCCTACAATGAGCAGTTCTTC
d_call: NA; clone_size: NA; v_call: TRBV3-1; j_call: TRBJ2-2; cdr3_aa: CASSQVVGELFF; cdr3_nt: TGTGCCAGCAGCCAAGTTGTGGGGGAGCTGTTTTTT
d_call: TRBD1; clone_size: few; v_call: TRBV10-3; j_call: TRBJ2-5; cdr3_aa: CAISVGQGLPQTQYF; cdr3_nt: TGTGCCATCAGTGTTGGACAGGGGCTTCCCCAGACCCAGTACTTC
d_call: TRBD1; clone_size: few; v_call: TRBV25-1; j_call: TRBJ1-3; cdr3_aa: CASSERDRPSGNTIYF; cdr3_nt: TGTGCCAGCAGTGAAAGGGACAGGCCCTCTGGAAACACCATATATTTT